The 18 T cell receptor beta chains below all came from one sample that was sequenced in a study of cytomegalovirus exposure and HLA in healthy donors. Assay: immunoSEQ multiplex PCR; the TCRdb copy retains only in-frame clones and omits some. This sample yields about 160,000 clones, of which around 92% are seen a single time; 10% belongs to the top ten. The sample taken for sequencing was PBMCs. The receptors derive from a woman aged 18-35 years in good health and CMV-seropositive.

The V and J genes are TRBV5-5 and TRBJ2-3; perhaps TRBD2 as D (5 bases). This CDR3 spans 14 amino acids. V lost 0 bases and J lost 1, with 6 bases in between. Germline CDR1 reads SGHKS; CDR2 reads YYEKEE (reference sequence). CDR3 in DNA: TGTGCCAGCAGCTTGGCAGCGGGCACAGATACGCAGTATTTT. It encodes CASSLAAGTDTQYF.

The chain employs TRBV7-9 and TRBJ1-1; TRBD1 matches 8 bases. V was pared by 6 bases and J by 1 base, with 4 bases of the junction left unmatched. Germline CDR1 SEHNR, CDR2 FQNEAQ (reference sequence). The CDR3 has 14 amino acids. The CDR3 DNA follows: TGTGCCAGCAGTTGGACAGGGAGGAACACTGAAGCTTTCTTT. Translated: CASSWTGRNTEAFF.

The J gene is TRBJ2-7, the V gene TRBV5-4, with a tentative D call TRBD1 (5 bases). The V and J ends lost 2 bases and 5 bases respectively, with 14 bases between them. Germline loops: CDR1 SGHNT, CDR2 YYREEE (reference sequence). CDR3 length: 14 residues. The CDR3 DNA reads as TGTGCCAGCAGCTTAATTAGCAGGGTAAACGAGCAGTACTTC. Translating gives CASSLISRVNEQYF.

The chain uses TRBV7-2 and TRBJ2-1, with 7 bases that match TRBD2. Germline CDR1 is SGHTA and CDR2 is FQGNSA. The CDR3 has 16 amino acids. V was clipped by 4 bases and J by 8 bases; unmatched bases: 14. The CDR3 sequence is CASSSPGLPIRDEQFF. The CDR3 coding sequence is TGTGCCAGCAGCTCGCCGGGACTACCAATACGCGATGAGCAGTTCTTC.

The J gene is TRBJ1-5, the V gene TRBV2; TRBD1 matches at 7 bases. The CDR3 runs to 14 residues. CDR1 is SNHLY and CDR2 is FYNNEI in the germline V gene. J lost 3 bases, V lost 3 bases, and 2 bases had no gene match. In nucleotides, the CDR3 is TGTGCCAGCAGTGATGACAGGGACAATCAGCCCCAGCATTTT. Translation: CASSDDRDNQPQHF. Using reference TRBV2 and TRBJ1-5 for the parts outside the CDR3, the full variable domain is EPEVTQTPSHQVTQMGQEVILRCVPISNHLYFYWYRQILGQKVEFLVSFYNNEISEKSEIFDDQFSVERPDGSNFTLKIRSTKLEDSAMYFCASSDDRDNQPQHFGDGTRLSIL.

This sequence joins TRBV5-6 and TRBJ1-2, with D perhaps TRBD1 (5 bases). CDR3 length: 12 amino acids. Trimming removed 7 bases from V and 2 bases from J, with 9 bases in between. From germline, CDR1 is SGHDT and CDR2 YYEEEE. The CDR3 DNA reads as TGTGCCAGCGGTCAGGGAAACTATGGCTACACCTTC. Protein sequence: CASGQGNYGYTF. Full variable domain (remainder filled in from reference TRBV5-6 and TRBJ1-2): DAGVTQSPTHLIKTRGQQVTLRCSPKSGHDTVSWYQQALGQGPQFIFQYYEEEERQRGNFPDRFSGHQFPNYSSELNVNALLLGDSALYLCASGQGNYGYTFGSGTRLTVV.

About this clone: The sample has other DNA sequences that encode this CDR3 too. The chain recombines TRBV5-4 with TRBJ2-3; 8 bases are a match to TRBD1. Germline loops: CDR1 SGHNT, CDR2 YYREEE (reference sequence). Trimming at V came to 2 bases and at J to 3 bases, leaving 2 bases not matched to a gene. The CDR3 loop spans 14 amino acids. In nucleotides, the CDR3 is TGTGCCAGCAGCTTACGACAGGGGACAGATACGCAGTATTTT. As protein: CASSLRQGTDTQYF.

The chain combines TRBV6-1 with TRBJ2-7, with 8 bases that match TRBD2. Losses at the gene ends were 4 bases for V and 0 bases for J; bases not matched to a gene: 5. The CDR3 is made up of 15 amino acids. The V gene's germline CDR1 is MNHNS and CDR2 SASEGT. The CDR3 sequence is CASSATGTSSYEQYF. CDR3 sequence (DNA): TGTGCCAGCAGTGCGACCGGGACTAGCTCCTACGAGCAGTACTTC.

The chain is built from TRBV27 and TRBJ2-7; TRBD2 aligns across 9 bases. The CDR3 sequence is 14 residues long. The trim removed 5 bases at V and 3 bases at J, leaving 5 bases unmatched. Per the germline V gene, CDR1 is MNHEY and CDR2 is SMNVEV (reference sequence). CDR3 sequence: CASSPGLAYYEQYF. The CDR3 DNA reads as TGTGCCAGCAGTCCTGGACTAGCGTACTACGAGCAGTACTTC.

The chain couples TRBV5-1 to TRBJ1-2; maybe TRBD1 (6 bases). The CDR3 loop spans 13 amino acids. Germline CDR1 is SGHRS and CDR2 is YFSETQ. With 0 bases removed from V and 6 bases from J, the gap between germline ends came to 9 bases. CDR3 amino acids: CASSLATGDGYTF. In DNA, the CDR3 is TGCGCCAGCAGCTTGGCGACAGGAGATGGCTACACCTTC.

This clone came up once. Written as DNA, the CDR3 is TGTGCCAGCAGCCAAGAGATAGGGGCTGGAAACACCATATATTTT. It translates to CASSQEIGAGNTIYF. J is TRBJ1-3 and V is TRBV4-2, with a possible D match to TRBD1 (5 bases). Deletions cut 0 bases from V and 2 bases from J, with 8 bases between. The CDR3 sequence is 15 residues long. Germline loops: CDR1 LGHNA, CDR2 YNFKEQ.

This clone has more than one count but fewer than ten. The CDR3 DNA reads as TGTGCCAGCACCGTCAGTGAGAACACTGAAGCTTTCTTT. This gives the protein CASTVSENTEAFF. The chain recombines TRBV6-5 with TRBJ1-1, with unresolved D. The CDR3 consists of 13 residues. Germline V gene lookup returns CDR1 MNHEY and CDR2 SVGAGI. V gave up 7 bases and J gave up 1 base, with 10 bases separating them.

The rearrangement joins TRBV10-2 to TRBJ2-1, with TRBD2 identical over 7 bases. The V gene end was trimmed by 0 bases and the J gene end by 4 bases; junction bases not matched to a gene: 6. Germline V gene sequence: CDR1 WSHSY, CDR2 SAAADI. The CDR3 is made up of 16 amino acids. The CDR3, as DNA: TGCGCCAGCAGTGAGTCGGGGGGAGGGCCGTACAATGAGCAGTTCTTC. It codes for CASSESGGGPYNEQFF.

In DNA, the CDR3 is TGCAGCGTTGAGAGGTCTAGCACAGATACGCAGTATTTT. Translated, it gives CSVERSSTDTQYF. The chain recombines TRBV29-1 with TRBJ2-3; D unclear. V dropped 3 bases and J dropped 0 bases, with 7 bases sitting between them. The CDR3 runs 13 residues. Germline V gene data show CDR1 as SQVTM and CDR2 as ANQGSEA.

The gene calls are TRBV28 and TRBJ2-7; D gene uncertain. The CDR3 runs to 13 residues. V was shortened by 2 bases and J by 1 base, with 6 bases between the two germline ends. The germline CDR1 and CDR2 sequences are MDHEN and SYDVKM. DNA of the CDR3: TGTGCCAGCAGTTTAACTTCTTCCTACGAGCAGTACTTC. Encoded protein: CASSLTSSYEQYF.

The V and J genes are TRBV6-5 and TRBJ1-1, with D maybe TRBD1 (6 bases). From germline, CDR1 is MNHEY and CDR2 SVGAGI. The V and J ends lost 5 bases and 4 bases respectively, with 11 bases between them. The CDR3 consists of 13 residues. The CDR3 loop is CASSQGPGTEAFF. The DNA for the CDR3 is TGTGCCAGCAGTCAGGGGCCGGGCACTGAAGCTTTCTTT.

The V and J genes are TRBV5-4 and TRBJ2-2; D is undetermined. Germline CDR1 and CDR2: SGHNT and YYREEE (reference sequence). V was pared by 4 bases and J by 5 bases, with 15 bases between. This CDR3 comprises 15 residues. In DNA form, the CDR3 reads TGTGCCAGCAGCCAAGAACACGCGGAAACCGGGGAGCTGTTTTTT. This codes for CASSQEHAETGELFF.

The gene calls are TRBV5-1 and TRBJ2-5; maybe TRBD1 (6 bases). There are 15 residues in the CDR3. The germline CDR1 and CDR2 sequences are SGHRS and YFSETQ. Deletions cut 7 bases from V and 0 bases from J, with 16 bases between. CDR3 region: CASARQDPYQETQYF. The CDR3 nucleotides read TGCGCCAGCGCCCGACAGGACCCGTACCAAGAGACCCAGTACTTC.